The 16 T cell receptor beta chains below were found in one sample sequenced in a study of T cell changes during pregnancy in multiple sclerosis. Clones were read by immunoSEQ multiplex PCR, and TCRdb kept only the in-frame ones, dropping some. The table lists approximately 27,000 clones, about 89% of them singletons. Sequences were derived from CD8+ T cells from peripheral blood mononuclear cells, sampled before pregnancy. Receptor source: a female donor with multiple sclerosis, enrolled in a pregnancy study.

The gene calls are TRBV5-4 and TRBJ1-1; tentatively, D is TRBD1 (6 bases). Germline assignment: CDR1 SGHNT and CDR2 YYREEE (reference sequence). With 4 bases removed from V and 4 bases from J, the gap between germline ends came to 14 bases. This CDR3 is 14 amino acids long. The CDR3 DNA sequence: TGTGCCAGCAGCCTGTATCGAGGGGGCACTGAAGCTTTCTTT. Translating gives CASSLYRGGTEAFF.

This chain uses TRBV30 with TRBJ1-2, with unresolved D. This CDR3 spans 11 amino acids. Germline lookup yields CDR1 GTSNPN and CDR2 SVGIG (reference sequence). With 5 bases removed from V and 3 bases from J, the gap between germline ends came to 7 bases. The CDR3 bases are TGTGCCTGGCAGTGGTACTATGGCTACACCTTC. Amino acids: CAWQWYYGYTF. Filled out from reference TRBV30 and TRBJ1-2, the complete variable domain reads SQTIHQWPATLVQPVGSPLSLECTVEGTSNPNLYWYRQAAGRGLQLLFYSVGIGQISSEVPQNLSASRPQDRQFILSSKKLLLSDSGFYLCAWQWYYGYTFGSGTRLTVV.

The chain recombines TRBV10-3 with TRBJ2-1; D perhaps matches TRBD2 (6 bases). V lost 4 bases, J lost 6 bases, and 16 bases lay in between. The CDR3 runs to 15 residues. Per germline, CDR1 ENHRY and CDR2 SYGVKD. The CDR3 nucleotides read TGTGCCATCAGTGTGAATGGAGGCGGGGTCAATGAGCAGTTCTTC. It yields the protein CAISVNGGGVNEQFF.

The chain employs TRBV6-6 and TRBJ2-7; perhaps TRBD2 as D (6 bases). Trimming took 2 bases from V and 0 from J, leaving 8 bases between them. The CDR3 length is 14 residues. CDR1 and CDR2 from the germline V gene are MNHNY and SVGAGI (reference sequence). CDR3 sequence reads: CASSYHGGSYEQYF. In DNA form, the CDR3 reads TGTGCCAGCAGTTACCACGGGGGCTCCTACGAGCAGTACTTC.

The chain uses TRBV21-1 and TRBJ1-4. TRBV21-1 is labeled a pseudogene. This CDR3 has 15 residues. CDR3 region: CASSLKARINEKLFF. CDR3 coding DNA: TGTGCCAGCAGCCTAAAGGCGAGGATTAATGAAAAACTGTTTTTT.

This sequence joins TRBV10-3 and TRBJ2-1, with 7 nucleotides matching TRBD2. The ends lost 8 bases at V and 1 base at J; junction bases unmatched: 2. The CDR3 length is 13 residues. The germline gives CDR1 ENHRY, CDR2 SYGVKD. The CDR3 nucleotides read TGTGCCATCGGGGGGGTTTCCTACAATGAGCAGTTCTTC. Residues: CAIGGVSYNEQFF.

This chain joins TRBV27 and TRBJ2-2; no definite D call. The germline V gene encodes CDR1 MNHEY and CDR2 SMNVEV (reference sequence). V was trimmed by 5 bases and J by 3 bases, leaving 7 bases between them. The CDR3 extends over 13 amino acids. DNA of the CDR3: TGTGCCAGCAGTATACAGCACACCGGGGAGCTGTTTTTT. Protein product: CASSIQHTGELFF.

This chain connects TRBV5-1 to TRBJ1-1; 10 positions agree with TRBD1. The CDR3 is 14 residues long. CDR1 and CDR2 (germline): SGHRS, YFSETQ. V shed 3 bases, J shed 4 bases, and the junction held 3 bases outside the gene matches. CDR3 DNA: TGCGCCAGCAGCTGGGGGACAGGGGTCACTGAAGCTTTCTTT. It is translated as CASSWGTGVTEAFF. Looking up the rest from reference TRBV5-1 and TRBJ1-1 gives the full variable domain: KAGVTQTPRYLIKTRGQQVTLSCSPISGHRSVSWYQQTPGQGLQFLFEYFSETQRNKGNFPGRFSGRQFSNSRSEMNVSTLELGDSALYLCASSWGTGVTEAFFGQGTRLTVV.

The rearrangement uses TRBV11-2 and TRBJ2-7; possible D gene TRBD2, 6 bases. V was trimmed by 3 bases and J by 6 bases, leaving 9 bases between them. Germline V gene sequence: CDR1 SGHAT, CDR2 FQNNGV. The CDR3 runs to 12 residues. DNA for the CDR3: TGTGCCAGCAGCTTCGGCGGGGCCGAGCAGTACTTC. This sequence encodes CASSFGGAEQYF.

The chain combines TRBV9 with TRBJ1-1; 7 bases agree with TRBD1. CDR3 size: 16 residues. Germline V lookup: CDR1 SGDLS, CDR2 YYNGEE. V lost 3 bases, J lost 0 bases, and 8 bases stayed unmatched. The DNA for the CDR3 is TGTGCCAGCAGCGCATTCTACAGGGGCATGAACACTGAAGCTTTCTTT. Residues: CASSAFYRGMNTEAFF.

J is TRBJ1-5 and V is TRBV28; TRBD1 aligns across 9 bases. Unmatched junction bases numbered 7, after V lost 6 bases and J lost 7 bases. The germline CDR1 and CDR2 sequences are MDHEN and SYDVKM. CDR3 length: 14 amino acids. CDR3 in amino acids: CASRVQGARQPQHF. The CDR3 nucleotides read TGTGCCAGCAGGGTACAGGGGGCTCGGCAGCCCCAGCATTTT.

This clone was counted a single time. A read error may account for a junction end that differs from germline. This chain links TRBV2 with TRBJ1-1; the D is unclear. The V gene's germline CDR1 is SNHLY and CDR2 FYNNEI. The CDR3 sequence is 16 residues long. CDR3 in amino acids: CASSGEEVYMNTEALF. The CDR3 DNA sequence: TGTGCCAGCAGTGGGGAGGAGGTATATATGAACACTGAAGCTCTCTTT.

The V and J genes are TRBV9 and TRBJ2-7, with D possibly being TRBD1 (6 bases). V was shortened by 1 base and J by 3 bases, with 14 bases between the two germline ends. This CDR3 spans 15 amino acids. From germline, CDR1 is SGDLS and CDR2 YYNGEE. Here the CDR3 reads CASSVKQGRDYEQYF. The CDR3 DNA follows: TGTGCCAGCAGCGTAAAACAGGGTAGGGACTACGAGCAGTACTTC.

CDR3 sequence reads: CASSLGAPGGDTQYF. The CDR3 region has the DNA TGTGCCAGCAGCTTAGGGGCCCCAGGTGGGGATACGCAGTATTTT. The chain uses TRBV5-5 and TRBJ2-3, with D possibly TRBD1 on 5 matching bases. This CDR3 has 15 residues. Per germline, CDR1 SGHKS and CDR2 YYEKEE (reference sequence). Trimming took off 2 bases at V and 6 bases at J, with 16 bases between the two ends.

The rearrangement uses TRBV5-4 and TRBJ2-7; D unclear. CDR1 SGHNT and CDR2 YYREEE come from the germline V gene (reference sequence). The CDR3 runs 13 residues. The ends were cut back, 0 bases at V and 5 bases at J, with 9 bases in the middle. The CDR3 bases are TGTGCCAGCAGCTTGGCCAGGCACCACGAGCAGTACTTC. Residues: CASSLARHHEQYF.

The V and J genes are TRBV6-8 and TRBJ2-3; 7 bases match TRBD1. Germline V gives CDR1 MNHGY, CDR2 SAAAGT. This CDR3 has 14 amino acids. V lost 6 bases, J lost 0 bases, and 3 bases stayed unmatched. CDR3 DNA: TGTGCCAGCAGACACAGGGGCAGCACAGATACGCAGTATTTT. Protein product: CASRHRGSTDTQYF.